The 4 T cell receptor beta chains in this list originate from one sample, sequenced in a study of shared clonotypes between healthy human individuals (dated by TCRdb to 2018 to 2021). Library creation used the immunoSEQ multiplex PCR assay. TCRdb limited this immuneACCESS table to in-frame rearrangements with V and J called. A share of clones is missing; checked studies link under half to unresolved V genes, and the rest is unexplained. The sample table records roughly 2.1 million clones; 93% of these occur just once. Under 2% of the sample rests with the top ten. For the CD8 naive samples, CD45RO-negative cells were positively selected for CCR7, yielding a CD45RA+CCR7+ population from which TemRA cells were excluded. The sample comprised naive CD8+ T cells from PBMCs. This sample's cell subset or site label indicates: CD45RA+CCR7+. These receptors all stem from a man between 18 and 29 years old in good health. Some clones in this sample may be carry-over from other donors' samples.

The V call is TRBV7-8, the J call TRBJ1-4, with TRBD1 matching over 9 bases. The CDR3 totals 15 residues. V was clipped by 5 bases and J by 7 bases; unmatched bases: 8. Germline V CDR1 and CDR2: SGHVS, FQNEAQ. The CDR3 here is CASSPSGTGFEKLFF. The CDR3 DNA reads as TGTGCCAGCAGCCCCTCCGGGACAGGGTTTGAAAAACTGTTTTTT.

This clone was picked up a small number of times. The V call is TRBV19, the J call TRBJ2-1; D perhaps matches TRBD2 (5 bases). This CDR3 comprises 15 residues. Germline V gene sequence: CDR1 LNHDA, CDR2 SQIVND (reference sequence). V lost 4 bases and J lost 8, with 18 bases in between. The chain's CDR3 is CASSTSALLGDEQFF. CDR3 DNA sequence: TGTGCCAGTAGTACGTCCGCCCTACTAGGCGATGAGCAGTTCTTC.

The rearrangement uses TRBV5-1 and TRBJ1-1; TRBD1 is a possible D gene (6 bases). This CDR3 has 16 amino acids. Trimming took off 7 bases at V and 4 bases at J, with 23 bases between the two ends. Germline loops: CDR1 SGHRS, CDR2 YFSETQ. This CDR3 is CASHGGQGSWGTEAFF. As DNA, the CDR3 is TGCGCCAGCCACGGGGGGCAGGGCAGTTGGGGCACTGAAGCTTTCTTT.

The V call is TRBV11-2, the J call TRBJ1-2; tentatively, D is TRBD1 (6 bases). Germline assignment: CDR1 SGHAT and CDR2 FQNNGV. The CDR3 is made up of 12 amino acids. V dropped 5 bases and J dropped 4 bases, with 8 bases sitting between them. The CDR3 DNA reads TGTGCCAGCAGCGGGGACATCTATGGCTACACCTTC. Its translation is CASSGDIYGYTF.